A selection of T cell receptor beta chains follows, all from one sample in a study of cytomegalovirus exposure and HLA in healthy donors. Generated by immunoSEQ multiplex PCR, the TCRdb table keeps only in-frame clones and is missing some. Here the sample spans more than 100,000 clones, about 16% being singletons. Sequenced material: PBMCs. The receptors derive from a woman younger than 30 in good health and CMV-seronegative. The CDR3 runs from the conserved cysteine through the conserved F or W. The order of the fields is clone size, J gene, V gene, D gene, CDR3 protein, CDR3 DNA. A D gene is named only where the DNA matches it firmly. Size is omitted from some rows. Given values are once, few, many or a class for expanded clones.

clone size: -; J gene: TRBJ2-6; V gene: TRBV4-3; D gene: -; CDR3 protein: CASSQEEGAGANVLTF; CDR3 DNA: TGCGCCAGCAGCCAAGAGGAAGGGGCTGGGGCCAACGTCCTGACTTTC
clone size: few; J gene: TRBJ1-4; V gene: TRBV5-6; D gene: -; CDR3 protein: CASSLTGGAGEKLFF; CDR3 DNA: TGTGCCAGCAGCTTGACTGGAGGGGCGGGTGAAAAACTGTTTTTT
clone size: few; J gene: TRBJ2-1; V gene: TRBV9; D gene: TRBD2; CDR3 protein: CASSPGTSGRVGEQFF; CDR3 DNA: TGTGCCAGCAGCCCCGGGACTAGCGGGAGAGTGGGTGAGCAGTTCTTC
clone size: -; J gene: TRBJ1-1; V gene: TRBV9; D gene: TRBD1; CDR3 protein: CASSAGTGGGGTEAFF; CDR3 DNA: TGTGCCAGCAGCGCCGGGACAGGGGGCGGGGGCACTGAAGCTTTCTTT
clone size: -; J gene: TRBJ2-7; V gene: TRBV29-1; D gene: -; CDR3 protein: CSVRIHYEQYF; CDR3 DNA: TGCAGCGTCCGAATACACTACGAGCAGTACTTC
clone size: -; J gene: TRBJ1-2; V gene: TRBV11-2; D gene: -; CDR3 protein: CASRGGGAAYGYTF; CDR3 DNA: TGTGCCAGCAGGGGTGGGGGGGCCGCCTATGGCTACACCTTC
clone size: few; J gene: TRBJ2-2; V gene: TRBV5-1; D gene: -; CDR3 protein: CASSLSGPGTGELFF; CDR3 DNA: TGCGCCAGCAGCTTGAGCGGGCCGGGCACCGGGGAGCTGTTTTTT
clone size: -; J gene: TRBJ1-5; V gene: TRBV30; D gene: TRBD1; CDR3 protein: CAWKGTGDQPQHF; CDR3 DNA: TGTGCCTGGAAGGGGACAGGGGATCAGCCCCAGCATTTT
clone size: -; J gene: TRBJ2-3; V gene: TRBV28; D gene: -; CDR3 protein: CASSSGGANPTDTQYF; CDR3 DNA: TGTGCCAGCTCGTCGGGGGGCGCAAATCCAACGGATACGCAGTATTTT
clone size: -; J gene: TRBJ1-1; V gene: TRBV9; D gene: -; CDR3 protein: CASSPRGTEAFF; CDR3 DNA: TGTGCCAGCAGCCCTCGGGGTACTGAAGCTTTCTTT
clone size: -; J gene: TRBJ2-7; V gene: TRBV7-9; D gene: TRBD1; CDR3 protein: CASRQPGDRALYF; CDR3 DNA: TGTGCCAGCCGTCAACCGGGGGACAGGGCCTTGTACTTC
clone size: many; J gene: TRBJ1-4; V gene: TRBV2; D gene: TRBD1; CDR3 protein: CASSDTRDSRDEKLFF; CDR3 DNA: TGTGCCAGCAGTGACACCCGGGACAGCAGGGATGAAAAACTGTTTTTT
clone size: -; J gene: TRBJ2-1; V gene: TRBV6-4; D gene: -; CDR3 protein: CASSDVRTSSYNEQFF; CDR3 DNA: TGTGCCAGCAGTGACGTGCGAACGAGCTCCTACAATGAGCAGTTCTTC
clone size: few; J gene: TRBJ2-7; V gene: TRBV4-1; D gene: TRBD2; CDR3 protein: CASSQDLAGYYEQYF; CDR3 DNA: TGCGCCAGCAGCCAAGATCTAGCGGGGTATTACGAGCAGTACTTC
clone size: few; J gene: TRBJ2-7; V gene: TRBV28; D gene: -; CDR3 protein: CASSLFGQTYEQYF; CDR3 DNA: TGTGCCAGCAGTTTATTTGGACAGACCTACGAGCAGTACTTC
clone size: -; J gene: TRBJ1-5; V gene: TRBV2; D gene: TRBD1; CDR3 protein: CASSGGTVNQPQHF; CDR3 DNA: TGTGCCAGCAGTGGAGGGACAGTTAATCAGCCCCAGCATTTT
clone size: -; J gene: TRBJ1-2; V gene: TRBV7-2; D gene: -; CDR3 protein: CASSVITGLSTF; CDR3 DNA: TGTGCCAGCAGCGTGATAACAGGCCTGTCCACCTTC
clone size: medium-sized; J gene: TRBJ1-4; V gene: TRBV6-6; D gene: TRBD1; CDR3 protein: CASRTGLQGEKLFF; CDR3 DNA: TGTGCCAGCCGGACAGGGCTTCAAGGTGAAAAACTGTTTTTT
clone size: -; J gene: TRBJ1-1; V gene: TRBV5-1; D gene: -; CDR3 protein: CASSLVGAGTEAFF; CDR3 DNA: TGCGCCAGCAGCTTGGTGGGGGCGGGCACTGAAGCTTTCTTT
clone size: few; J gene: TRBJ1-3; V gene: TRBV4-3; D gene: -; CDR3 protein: CASSQDSIRENTIYF; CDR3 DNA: TGCGCCAGCAGCCAAGATTCAATTCGGGAAAACACCATATATTTT
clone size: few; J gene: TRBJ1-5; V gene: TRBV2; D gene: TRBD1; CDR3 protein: CASQTGQVSNQPQHF; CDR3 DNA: TGTGCCAGCCAGACGGGACAGGTGAGCAATCAGCCCCAGCATTTT
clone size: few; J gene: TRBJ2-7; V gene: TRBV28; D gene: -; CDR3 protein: CASRNWAVPYEQYF; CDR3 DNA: TGTGCCAGCAGGAATTGGGCAGTTCCGTACGAGCAGTACTTC
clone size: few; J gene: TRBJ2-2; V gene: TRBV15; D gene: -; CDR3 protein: CATSRDLGELFF; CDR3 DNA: TGTGCCACCAGCAGAGATCTCGGGGAGCTGTTTTTT
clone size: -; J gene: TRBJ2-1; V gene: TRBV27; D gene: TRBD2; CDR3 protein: CASSPPVREVPVEQFF; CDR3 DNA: TGTGCCAGCAGTCCCCCGGTCCGGGAGGTTCCGGTTGAGCAGTTCTTC
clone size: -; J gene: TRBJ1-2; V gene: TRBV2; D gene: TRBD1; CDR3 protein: CASRTGEYGYTF; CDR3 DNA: TGTGCCAGCAGGACAGGGGAATATGGCTACACCTTC
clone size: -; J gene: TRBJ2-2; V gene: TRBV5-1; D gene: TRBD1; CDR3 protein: CASRETGVSTGELFF; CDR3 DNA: TGCGCCAGCAGGGAGACAGGGGTGAGCACCGGGGAGCTGTTTTTT
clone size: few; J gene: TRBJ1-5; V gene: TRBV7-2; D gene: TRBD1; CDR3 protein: CASSFGQVPNQPQHF; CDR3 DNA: TGTGCCAGCAGCTTCGGACAGGTGCCCAATCAGCCCCAGCATTTT
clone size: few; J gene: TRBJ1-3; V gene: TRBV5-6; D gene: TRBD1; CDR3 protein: CASSADRAGNTIYF; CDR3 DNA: TGTGCCAGCAGCGCGGACAGGGCCGGGAACACCATATATTTT
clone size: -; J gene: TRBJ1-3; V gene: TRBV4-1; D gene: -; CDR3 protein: CASSQFWSSGNTIYF; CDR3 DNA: TGCGCCAGCAGCCAATTCTGGAGCTCTGGAAACACCATATATTTT
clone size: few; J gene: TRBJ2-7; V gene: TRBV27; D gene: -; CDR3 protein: CASSLAPGPRATYEQYF; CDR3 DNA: TGTGCCAGCAGTTTGGCCCCTGGGCCGAGGGCCACCTACGAGCAGTACTTC
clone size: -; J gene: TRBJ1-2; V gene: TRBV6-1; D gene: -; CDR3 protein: CASSETGRNYGYTF; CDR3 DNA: TGTGCCAGCAGTGAGACGGGTAGAAACTATGGCTACACCTTC
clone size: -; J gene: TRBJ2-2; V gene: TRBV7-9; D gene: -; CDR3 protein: CASSLGPLLSGELFF; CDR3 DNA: TGTGCCAGCAGCCTCGGTCCTTTACTATCCGGGGAGCTGTTTTTT
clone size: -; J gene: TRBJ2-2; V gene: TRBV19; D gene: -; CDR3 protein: CASRVAPPNTGELFF; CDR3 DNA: TGTGCCTCGCGGGTGGCCCCACCGAACACCGGGGAGCTGTTTTTT
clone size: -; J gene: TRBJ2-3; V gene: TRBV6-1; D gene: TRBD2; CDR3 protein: CASSRTSGLEDTQYF; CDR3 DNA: TGTGCCAGCAGCCGGACTAGCGGGCTGGAAGATACGCAGTATTTT
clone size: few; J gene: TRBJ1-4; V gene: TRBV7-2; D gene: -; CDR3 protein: CASSLNIATNEKLFF; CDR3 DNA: TGTGCCAGCAGCCTGAACATTGCAACTAATGAAAAACTGTTTTTT
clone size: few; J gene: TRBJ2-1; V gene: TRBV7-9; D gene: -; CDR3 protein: CASKSNTGFASHEQFF; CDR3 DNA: TGTGCCAGCAAGTCAAATACAGGTTTCGCCTCTCATGAGCAGTTCTTC
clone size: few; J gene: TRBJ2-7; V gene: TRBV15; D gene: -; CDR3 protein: CATSSMDKGAEQYF; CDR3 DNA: TGTGCCACCAGCAGTATGGACAAAGGGGCCGAGCAGTACTTC
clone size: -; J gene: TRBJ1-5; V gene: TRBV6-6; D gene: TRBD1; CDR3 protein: CASSYSGQGDQPQHF; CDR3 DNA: TGTGCCAGCAGTTACTCCGGACAGGGTGATCAGCCCCAGCATTTT
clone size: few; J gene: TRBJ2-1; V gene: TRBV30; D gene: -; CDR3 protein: CAWRWSGRNEQFF; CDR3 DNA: TGTGCCTGGAGATGGTCAGGGAGGAATGAGCAGTTCTTC
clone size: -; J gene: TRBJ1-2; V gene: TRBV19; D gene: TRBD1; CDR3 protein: CASSKWDRGNYGYTF; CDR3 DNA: TGTGCCAGTAGTAAATGGGACAGGGGGAACTATGGCTACACCTTC
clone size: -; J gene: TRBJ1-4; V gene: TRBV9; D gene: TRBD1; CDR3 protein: CASSPGQGPANEKLFF; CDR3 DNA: TGTGCCAGCAGCCCCGGACAGGGGCCAGCTAATGAAAAACTGTTTTTT
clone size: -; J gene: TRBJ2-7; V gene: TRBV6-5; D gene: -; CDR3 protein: CASSPFGGGSYEQYF; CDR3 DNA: TGTGCCAGCAGTCCGTTTGGAGGTGGTTCCTACGAGCAGTACTTC
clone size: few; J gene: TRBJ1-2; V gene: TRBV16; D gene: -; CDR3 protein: CASSQLPGEANYGYTF; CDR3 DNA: TGTGCCAGCAGCCAACTCCCCGGGGAGGCTAACTATGGCTACACCTTC
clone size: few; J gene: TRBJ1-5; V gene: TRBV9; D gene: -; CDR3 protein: CASSVGGAVENQPQHF; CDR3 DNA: TGTGCCAGCAGCGTCGGGGGGGCGGTGGAAAATCAGCCCCAGCATTTT
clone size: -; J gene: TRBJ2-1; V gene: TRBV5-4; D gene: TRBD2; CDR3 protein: CASSPVLAGAYNEQFF; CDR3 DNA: TGTGCCAGCAGCCCAGTACTAGCGGGGGCCTACAATGAGCAGTTCTTC
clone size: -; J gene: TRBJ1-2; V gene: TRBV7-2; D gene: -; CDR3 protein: CASSLDLQASNYGYTF; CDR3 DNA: TGTGCCAGCAGCTTAGATCTACAGGCGTCTAACTATGGCTACACCTTC
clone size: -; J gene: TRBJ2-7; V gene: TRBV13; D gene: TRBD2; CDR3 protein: CASSFWTSGTHEQYF; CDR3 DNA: TGTGCCAGCAGCTTCTGGACTAGCGGGACCCACGAGCAGTACTTC
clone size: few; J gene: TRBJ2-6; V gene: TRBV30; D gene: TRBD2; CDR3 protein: CAWVDGTTGANVLTF; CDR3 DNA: TGTGCCTGGGTTGATGGGACTACTGGGGCCAACGTCCTGACTTTC
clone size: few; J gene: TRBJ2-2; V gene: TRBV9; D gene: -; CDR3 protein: CASRLTGLNGELFF; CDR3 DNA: TGTGCCAGCAGACTTACAGGGCTCAACGGGGAGCTGTTTTTT
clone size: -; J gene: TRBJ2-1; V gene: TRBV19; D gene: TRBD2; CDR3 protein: CASSIVGTSGSGEQFF; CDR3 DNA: TGTGCCAGTAGTATAGTCGGGACTAGCGGGAGCGGGGAGCAGTTCTTC
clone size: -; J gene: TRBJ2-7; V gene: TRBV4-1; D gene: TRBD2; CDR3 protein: CASSPPGTSGGNIQTYEQYF; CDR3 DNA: TGCGCCAGCAGCCCCCCCGGGACTAGCGGGGGCAACATCCAAACCTACGAGCAGTACTTC
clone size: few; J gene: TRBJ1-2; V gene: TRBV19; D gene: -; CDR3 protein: CASSPPGAPSNYGYTF; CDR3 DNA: TGTGCCAGTAGTCCTCCTGGGGCGCCGTCTAACTATGGCTACACCTTC
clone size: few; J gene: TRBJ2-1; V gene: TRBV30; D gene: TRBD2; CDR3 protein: CAWKASGREQFF; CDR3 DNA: TGTGCCTGGAAGGCTAGCGGACGTGAGCAGTTCTTC
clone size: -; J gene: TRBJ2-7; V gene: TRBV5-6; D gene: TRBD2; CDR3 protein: CASRAGTSGGGMNEQYF; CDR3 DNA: TGTGCCAGCAGGGCCGGGACTAGCGGGGGGGGCATGAACGAGCAGTACTTC
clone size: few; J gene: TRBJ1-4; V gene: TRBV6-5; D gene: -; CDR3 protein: CASSSGRGNGEKLFF; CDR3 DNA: TGTGCCAGCAGTTCCGGACGGGGGAATGGAGAAAAACTGTTTTTT
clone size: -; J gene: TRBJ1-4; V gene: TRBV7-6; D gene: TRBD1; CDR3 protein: CASSLGSGQGTNEKLFF; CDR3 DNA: TGTGCCAGCAGCTTAGGTTCGGGACAGGGCACAAATGAAAAACTGTTTTTT
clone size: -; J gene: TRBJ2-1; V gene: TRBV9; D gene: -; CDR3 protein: CASSAGATNRPNEQFF; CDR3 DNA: TGTGCCAGCAGCGCAGGGGCAACAAATCGACCAAATGAGCAGTTCTTC